Each of the 16 T cell receptor beta chains below was sequenced from the same sample in a study of blood T cell repertoires in COVID-19. Clones were sequenced by immunoSEQ multiplex PCR, and TCRdb holds only the in-frame ones, with some missing. The table includes about 74,000 clones, around 90% detected once. Material: peripheral blood. Receptors were obtained from a man over 45 with acute or convalescent COVID-19.

This clone was detected a few times. The V call is TRBV4-1, the J call TRBJ1-4; no clear D. The CDR3 length is 15 residues. Trimming shortened V by 1 base and J by 5 bases, and 11 bases separated the two germline ends. Germline CDR1 reads MGHRA; CDR2 reads YSYEKL. The CDR3 DNA reads as TGCGCCAGCAGCCAAGCCGACTATCCCAATGAAAAACTGTTTTTT. It encodes CASSQADYPNEKLFF.

The chain has TRBV5-4 and TRBJ1-2; D is perhaps TRBD1 (6 bases). The V end lost 4 bases, the J end lost 5 bases, and 15 bases lay between the germline ends. The CDR3 totals 14 residues. Germline CDR1 reads SGHNT; CDR2 reads YYREEE (reference sequence). CDR3 sequence: CASSPRQDLYGYTF. The CDR3 nucleotides are TGTGCCAGCAGCCCGCGACAGGATCTTTATGGCTACACCTTC. The full variable domain, its missing parts supplied by reference TRBV5-4 and TRBJ1-2, is ETGVTQSPTHLIKTRGQQVTLRCSSQSGHNTVSWYQQALGQGPQFIFQYYREEENGRGNFPPRFSGLQFPNYSSELNVNALELDDSALYLCASSPRQDLYGYTFGSGTRLTVV.

The chain joins TRBV7-3 to TRBJ2-2; 7 positions match TRBD1. The CDR3 extends over 16 amino acids. Germline CDR1 SGHTA, CDR2 FQGTGA. With 5 bases clipped from V and 6 bases from J, the junction kept 12 bases outside the gene matches. CDR3 sequence: CASSTRQGRSPGELFF. CDR3 coding DNA: TGTGCCAGCAGCACGAGACAGGGACGGTCGCCCGGGGAGCTGTTTTTT.

The chain has TRBV15 and TRBJ2-7; TRBD1 aligns across 8 bases. The CDR3 sequence is 15 residues long. The germline CDR1 and CDR2 sequences are LNHNV and YYDKDF (reference sequence). After removal of 0 bases from V and 6 bases from J, the junction contained 7 bases not matched to a gene. The CDR3 region is CATSRESAGGSEQYV. DNA for the CDR3: TGTGCCACCAGCAGAGAATCGGCAGGGGGCAGCGAGCAGTACGTC.

The chain employs TRBV19 and TRBJ2-5, with D perhaps matching TRBD2 (6 bases). The V gene lost 5 bases and the J gene lost 5 bases, with 15 bases spanning the gap. Germline CDR1 LNHDA, CDR2 SQIVND (reference sequence). The CDR3 runs 14 residues. Here the CDR3 DNA reads TGTGCCAGTAGTGGGACTTTCACGGAGGAGACCCAGTACTTC. Translating gives CASSGTFTEETQYF.

V and J are TRBV18 and TRBJ2-3; D not certain. The CDR3 runs 14 residues. The ends were cut back, 0 bases at V and 0 bases at J, with 4 bases in the middle. Germline values: CDR1 KGHSH, CDR2 LQKENI. As DNA, the CDR3 is TGTGCCAGCTCACCACCCTCTAGCACAGATACGCAGTATTTT. It is translated as CASSPPSSTDTQYF.

CDR3 DNA: TGTGCCAGCAGTTATCCCCAGGGGAATTCACCCCTCCACTTT. Translation: CASSYPQGNSPLHF. The genes are TRBV6-6 and TRBJ1-6; a weak D match, TRBD1 (6 bases). Germline CDR1 and CDR2: MNHNY and SVGAGI (reference sequence). There are 14 residues in the CDR3. The V and J ends lost 3 bases and 7 bases respectively, with 10 bases between them.

This sequence joins TRBV7-8 and TRBJ2-7; 10 bases align to TRBD2. Per the germline V gene, CDR1 is SGHVS and CDR2 is FQNEAQ. Trimming cost V 3 bases and J 2 bases; bases outside gene matches: 7. The CDR3 spans 16 residues. CDR3 sequence: CASSLGVGTSAYEQYF. As DNA, the CDR3 is TGTGCCAGCAGCTTGGGGGTGGGGACTAGCGCCTACGAGCAGTACTTC.

This clone was found once. CDR3 loop: CASSSISDSPRGTEAFF. DNA for the CDR3: TGTGCCAGCAGCTCCATTTCCGACTCTCCCAGGGGGACTGAAGCTTTCTTT. The chain recombines TRBV5-6 with TRBJ1-1, with 7 nucleotides matching TRBD1. V was clipped by 3 bases and J by 5 bases; unmatched bases: 16. The CDR3 runs to 17 residues. CDR1 is SGHDT and CDR2 is YYEEEE in the germline V gene.

The V call is TRBV27, the J call TRBJ2-5; 7 bases align to TRBD2. The J segment lost 5 bases and the V segment lost 4 bases, leaving 7 bases of the junction unmatched. Germline V gene lookup returns CDR1 MNHEY and CDR2 SMNVEV (reference sequence). There are 14 residues in the CDR3. CDR3 in DNA: TGTGCCAGCAGTTCCCGACGGGAGGAGGAGACCCAGTACTTC. This gives the protein CASSSRREEETQYF.

The J gene is TRBJ2-1, the V gene TRBV28; 7 nucleotides match TRBD2. The CDR3 has 15 residues. Germline CDR1 is MDHEN and CDR2 is SYDVKM. Trimming cost V 8 bases and J 9 bases; bases outside gene matches: 16. The CDR3 reads CASQGWTHPGGEQFF. CDR3 bases: TGTGCCAGCCAAGGGTGGACCCATCCGGGGGGTGAGCAGTTCTTC.

The chain is built from TRBV20-1 and TRBJ1-3; unclear D gene. The CDR3 contains 11 residues. V was clipped by 4 bases and J by 8 bases, with 9 bases between them. The germline CDR1 and CDR2 sequences are DFQATT and SNEGSKA (reference sequence). This CDR3 reads CSAIAWDTIYF. DNA of the CDR3: TGCAGTGCTATAGCTTGGGACACCATATATTTT.

This clone was picked up one time. The rearrangement joins TRBV7-9 to TRBJ1-6, with unresolved D. The CDR3 length is 15 residues. The V end was cut by 8 bases, the J end by 7 bases, with 18 bases between. Germline V lookup: CDR1 SEHNR, CDR2 FQNEAQ (reference sequence). The CDR3 here is CASEYHGVGNSPLHF. In DNA form, the CDR3 reads TGTGCCAGCGAGTATCACGGGGTTGGGAATTCACCCCTCCACTTT. The full variable domain, rest sourced from reference TRBV7-9 and TRBJ1-6, is DTGVSQNPRHKITKRGQNVTFRCDPISEHNRLYWYRQTLGQGPEFLTYFQNEAQLEKSRLLSDRFSAERPKGSFSTLEIQRTEQGDSAMYLCASEYHGVGNSPLHFGNGTRLTVT.

This chain joins TRBV19 and TRBJ1-4; D remains ambiguous. Germline values: CDR1 LNHDA, CDR2 SQIVND (reference sequence). The CDR3 is 15 residues long. The V and J ends lost 10 bases and 3 bases respectively, with 18 bases between them. The CDR3 nucleotides read TGTGCCACCGGAGACTCCTACCTTTCTAATGAAAAACTGTTTTTT. This gives the protein CATGDSYLSNEKLFF. The full variable domain, with the rest looked up from reference TRBV19 and TRBJ1-4, is DGGITQSPKYLFRKEGQNVTLSCEQNLNHDAMYWYRQDPGQGLRLIYYSQIVNDFQKGDIAEGYSVSREKKESFPLTVTSAQKNPTAFYLCATGDSYLSNEKLFFGSGTQLSVL.

The V and J genes are TRBV28 and TRBJ1-6, with D tentatively TRBD1 (5 bases). V lost 8 bases and J lost 9, with 17 bases in between. Germline V gene lookup returns CDR1 MDHEN and CDR2 SYDVKM. The CDR3 is 14 amino acids. CDR3 sequence reads: CASSPGRVGSPLHF. The CDR3 nucleotides read TGTGCCAGCTCCCCTGGCAGGGTGGGTTCACCCCTCCACTTT. Full variable domain (missing parts from reference TRBV28 and TRBJ1-6): DVKVTQSSRYLVKRTGEKVFLECVQDMDHENMFWYRQDPGLGLRLIYFSYDVKMKEKGDIPEGYSVSREKKERFSLILESASTNQTSMYLCASSPGRVGSPLHFGNGTRLTVT.

This chain connects TRBV27 to TRBJ2-3, with unresolved D. The CDR3 totals 15 residues. V was clipped by 2 bases and J by 0 bases, with 9 bases between them. In germline, CDR1 is MNHEY, CDR2 SMNVEV (reference sequence). The CDR3 nucleotides read TGTGCCAGCAGTTTAGATCTAGATAGCACAGATACGCAGTATTTT. Protein: CASSLDLDSTDTQYF.